The entry below gives a single T cell receptor beta chain sequence along with its context. The data stem from a study of T cell repertoires in cytomegalovirus infection. Each CDR3 protein is one row after TCRdb ran MiXCR on the reads. In the table there are nearly 550,000 distinct CDR3 sequences, 16% of which are singletons. V lost 6 bases, J lost 10 bases, and 18 bases lay in between. The CDR3 has 13 amino acids. Per germline, CDR1 MNHEY and CDR2 SMNVEV (reference sequence). The receptor comes from a human donor in good health (CMV status not recorded). Some clones in this sample may be carry-over from other donors' samples. Sequencing input: CD8+ T cells from PBMCs. This chain links TRBV27 with TRBJ1-1; D is perhaps TRBD1 (5 bases). CDR3 in amino acids: CASRLTRGRGAFF. CDR3 sequence (DNA): TGTGCCAGCAGACTCACAAGGGGAAGGGGAGCTTTCTTT.